The clone carrying this T cell receptor beta chain was found many times. TCR libraries were built in bulk with a published protocol and specific TCR primers. TCRdb independently ran MiXCR on the PCR reads; one entry per CDR3 protein. The sample lists about 640,000 distinct CDR3 sequences; about 20% were seen once. Each library that profiled naive CD8 cells came from about 20,000 to 1,000,000 sorted cells with 10%, 30% or 50% RNA. The data originate from a study of molecular identifiers for immune sequencing clone quantification. This CDR3 has 13 amino acids. V gave up 8 bases and J gave up 4 bases; unmatched junction bases: 6.

This receptor was taken from a human donor in good health. Some libraries in this study had Jurkat cell RNA spiked in. The chain links TRBV12-3 or TRBV12-4 to TRBJ2-3; 7 positions agree with TRBD2. The sample comprised naive CD8+ T cells from blood, with Jurkat cell RNA spiked in. The subset: FACS-sorted CD8+CD4-CCR7+CD45RA+ naive T cells. The chain's CDR3 is CASWGGIPDTQYF. In DNA form, the CDR3 reads TGTGCCAGCTGGGGGGGAATCCCAGATACGCAGTATTTT.